The T cell receptor (beta chain) under discussion was sequenced for a study of T-cell reconstitution after alpha-beta-depleted transplantation in children. It was with unique molecular identifiers that the TCRbeta library was prepared. MiXCR, applied by TCRdb to the PCR reads, yields one record per CDR3 protein. The sample yields hundreds of thousands of distinct CDR3 sequences, approximately 17% seen once. The CDR3 has 16 residues. Per the germline V gene, CDR1 is LGHNA and CDR2 is YNFKEQ. The V gene end was trimmed by 3 bases and the J gene end by 8 bases; junction bases not matched to a gene: 11. The sample here was PBMCs from the stem cell graft donor, taken from the stem cell graft. This TCR came from a human donor who donated a stem cell graft to a child with acute myeloid leukemia. This chain joins TRBV4-2 and TRBJ1-4, with 8 bases aligning to TRBD1. The CDR3 protein is CASSQDREESREKLFF. As DNA, the CDR3 is TGTGCCAGCAGCCAGGACAGGGAGGAGTCGAGAGAAAAACTGTTTTTT.